This paragraph reports one TCR beta chain. The antigen remains undetermined. One entry per CDR3 protein, called by TCRdb with MiXCR from the 5' RACE reads. The repertoire holds hundreds of thousands of distinct CDR3 sequences, with about 12% as singletons. This sample was taken from a study of identical twins. CDR1 is MNHNS and CDR2 is SASEGT in the germline V gene. Trimming cost V 5 bases and J 4 bases, with 12 bases left between them. The CDR3 sequence is 13 residues long. Study-wide points: Zero-insertion findings could be partly confounded by invariant cells (MAIT and iNKT cells).

These data were also filed under a second study, of yellow fever vaccine responses in identical twins.

The source material was CD8+ T cells sorted from blood. The TCR originated in a woman younger than 35 in good health. This chain joins TRBV6-1 and TRBJ2-7; unclear D gene. CDR3 protein: CASSRGTVYEQYF. As DNA, the CDR3 is TGTGCCAGCAGTCGAGGAACGGTATACGAGCAGTACTTC.